Listed below are T cell receptor beta chains from one sample, sequenced in a study of blood T cell repertoires in COVID-19. Profiled with immunoSEQ multiplex PCR; TCRdb holds only in-frame clones, not every one. The table shows roughly 230,000 clones, with around 82% occurring only once. Sequencing was carried out using PBMCs or T cells enriched from blood (not recorded which). The origin of the receptors is a man between 45 and 60 years old who had recovered from COVID-19. The CDR3 runs from the conserved cysteine through the conserved F or W. A D gene is named only where the DNA matches it firmly. Clone size is given for some rows only: seen once, a few or many times, or a class if the clone is expanded.

clone size	CDR3 length	V gene	D gene	J gene	CDR3 protein	CDR3 DNA
once	13	TRBV6-5	NA	TRBJ2-7	CASSSLGAHEQYF	TGTGCCAGCAGTTCCCTTGGAGCTCACGAGCAGTACTTC
NA	16	TRBV7-9	NA	TRBJ1-2	CASSLAGGHGHYGYTF	TGTGCCAGCAGCTTAGCGGGGGGTCACGGGCATTATGGCTACACCTTC
NA	15	TRBV5-5	TRBD1	TRBJ1-5	CASSVQGGSDQPQHF	TGTGCCAGCAGCGTTCAGGGGGGATCGGATCAGCCCCAGCATTTT
once	15	TRBV5-1	TRBD1	TRBJ1-1	CASSSGQGSSVEAFF	TGCGCCAGCAGCTCAGGACAGGGAAGCTCGGTTGAAGCTTTCTTT
NA	11	TRBV28	TRBD1	TRBJ2-7	CASRGDRRKYF	TGTGCCAGCAGAGGGGACAGGAGAAAGTACTTC
NA	16	TRBV5-1	TRBD1	TRBJ2-4	CASSLGQGIKTDIQYF	TGCGCCAGCAGCTTGGGACAGGGCATCAAAACGGACATTCAGTACTTC
NA	13	TRBV4-2	TRBD2	TRBJ2-4	CASSQEVAGAKYF	TGTGCCAGCAGCCAAGAGGTAGCGGGAGCGAAGTACTTC
NA	16	TRBV29-1	NA	TRBJ2-7	CSVELTTGGVSYEQYF	TGCAGCGTTGAACTTACTACCGGAGGGGTATCCTACGAGCAGTACTTC
NA	12	TRBV6-1	NA	TRBJ2-7	CASSELPYEQYF	TGTGCCAGCAGTGAACTCCCCTACGAGCAGTACTTC
NA	15	TRBV11-2	NA	TRBJ1-1	CASSLGQTGNTEAFF	TGTGCCAGCAGCTTAGGCCAGACAGGGAACACTGAAGCTTTCTTT
NA	14	TRBV6-2/TRBV6-3	TRBD1	TRBJ1-6	CASSLQGVGSPLHF	TGTGCCAGCAGTTTGCAGGGGGTTGGTTCACCCCTCCACTTT
NA	13	TRBV19	TRBD1	TRBJ1-2	CASSERGRYGYTF	TGTGCCAGTAGTGAGAGGGGGCGATACGGCTACACCTTC
NA	15	TRBV27	TRBD1	TRBJ1-3	CASSQGTGGGNTIYF	TGTGCCAGCAGTCAAGGGACAGGAGGTGGAAACACCATATATTTT
NA	15	TRBV5-4	TRBD1	TRBJ1-1	CASSHPVDRNTEAFF	TGTGCCAGCAGCCATCCCGTGGACAGGAATACTGAAGCTTTCTTT
NA	16	TRBV19	NA	TRBJ1-1	CASSIDLRGIDTEAFF	TGTGCCAGTAGTATAGACCTCCGGGGGATTGACACTGAAGCTTTCTTT